This passage covers 20 T cell receptor beta chains from one sample sequenced in a study of OX40 agonist ivuxolimab in advanced cancers. TCRdb keeps only in-frame clones here, not all; method: immunoSEQ multiplex PCR. The sample has 84,000 or so clones, around nine tenths seen once; the top ten hold approximately 0.3%. The sample consisted of CD4+ or CD8+ T cells sorted from blood, taken in a trial of the OX40 agonist ivuxolimab. These receptors were obtained from an adult with an advanced solid tumor such as melanoma, head and neck, liver or kidney cancer.

This chain links TRBV6-5 with TRBJ1-2; the D is unclear. V lost 6 bases and J 4 bases, leaving 18 bases between the germline ends. The CDR3 consists of 15 residues. Looked up from germline, CDR1 is MNHEY and CDR2 is SVGAGI. CDR3 nucleotide sequence: TGTGCCAGCAGCCATAGCCCCAGGAATGGCTATGGCTACACCTTC. It is translated as CASSHSPRNGYGYTF.

In this sample, this clone turned up once. The chain carries TRBV2 and TRBJ1-1; a weak D match, TRBD1 (5 bases). The V end lost 7 bases, the J end lost 1 base, and 10 bases lay between the germline ends. The CDR3 runs 13 residues. Looked up from germline, CDR1 is SNHLY and CDR2 is FYNNEI. In DNA, the CDR3 is TGTGCCAGCAACCTAGGACAGAACACTGAAGCTTTCTTT. It yields the protein CASNLGQNTEAFF.

V is TRBV19 and J is TRBJ2-5; D might be TRBD2 (6 bases). Trimming took 0 bases from V and 2 from J, leaving 10 bases between them. Germline CDR1 and CDR2: LNHDA and SQIVND (reference sequence). The CDR3 sequence is 15 residues long. The CDR3 nucleotides are TGTGCCAGTAGTATAGAAGTGACTAGACAAGAGACCCAGTACTTC. Protein sequence: CASSIEVTRQETQYF.

This chain uses TRBV27 with TRBJ1-2, with a tentative D call TRBD1 (6 bases). This CDR3 region has 16 residues. V lost 2 bases and J lost 5, with 18 bases in between. From germline, CDR1 is MNHEY and CDR2 SMNVEV (reference sequence). The chain's CDR3 is CASSLNPPDSVYGYTF. DNA of the CDR3: TGTGCCAGCAGTTTAAACCCTCCGGACAGCGTTTATGGCTACACCTTC.

The V call is TRBV5-4, the J call TRBJ1-2, with 9 bases lining up with TRBD1. The length of the CDR3 is 14 residues. J was trimmed by 5 bases and V by 10 bases; bases with no gene match: 12. Germline lookup yields CDR1 SGHNT and CDR2 YYREEE (reference sequence). The CDR3 DNA is TGTGCCGCCGCGAACCTAGGACAGGGGTATGGCTACACCTTC. It specifies CAAANLGQGYGYTF.

The rearrangement joins TRBV11-2 to TRBJ2-7; 7 nucleotides agree with TRBD1. The junction had 12 bases not matched to a gene; V was cut back by 5 bases and J by 8 bases. This CDR3 comprises 14 residues. The germline V gene has CDR1 SGHAT and CDR2 FQNNGV. CDR3 nucleotide sequence: TGTGCCAGCAGCCCAGGGGACAGCATCGGGAAGCAGTACTTC. This encodes CASSPGDSIGKQYF.

The chain has TRBV6-5 and TRBJ2-2; 7 bases map to TRBD1. Germline values: CDR1 MNHEY, CDR2 SVGAGI. J was trimmed by 7 bases and V by 6 bases; bases with no gene match: 5. The CDR3 is made up of 13 amino acids. This CDR3 is CASRRGLGGELFF. The CDR3 nucleotides are TGTGCCAGCAGAAGGGGGCTAGGCGGGGAGCTGTTTTTT.

This rearrangement joins TRBV10-2 to TRBJ1-2; 9 bases align to TRBD1. Germline trimming cut 9 bases from V and 0 bases from J; bases unmatched to any gene: 14. The V gene's germline CDR1 is WSHSY and CDR2 SAAADI. The CDR3 has 17 residues. The CDR3 DNA reads as TGCGCCAGTAGGGACAGGGCCTTTCCCACAGCTAACTATGGCTACACCTTC. Translated: CASRDRAFPTANYGYTF.

This clone has ten or more counts. V gene TRBV7-9 combines with J gene TRBJ2-7; D remains unclear. Trimming removed 5 bases at V and 3 bases at J, with 8 bases between. The CDR3 runs 12 residues. Germline lookup yields CDR1 SEHNR and CDR2 FQNEAQ (reference sequence). The DNA of the CDR3 is TGTGCCAGCAGCCCCGAATACTACGAGCAGTACTTC. This codes for CASSPEYYEQYF.

The chain combines TRBV6-1 with TRBJ1-5, with 9 bases aligning to TRBD1. CDR1 MNHNS and CDR2 SASEGT come from the germline V gene. This CDR3 contains 12 residues. Unmatched junction bases numbered 6, after V lost 8 bases and J lost 10 bases. CDR3 coding DNA: TGTGCCAGCGGGGACAGGGATGGCCCCCAGCATTTT. This encodes CASGDRDGPQHF.

This clone was counted many times. This rearrangement joins TRBV6-5 to TRBJ1-6; D remains ambiguous. Trimming left V 6 bases short and J 7 bases short, with 7 bases between. CDR1 is MNHEY, CDR2 SVGAGI, per germline. The CDR3 is 12 residues long. The CDR3 coding sequence is TGTGCCAGCAGAAAGACGAATTCACCCCTCCACTTT. It is translated as CASRKTNSPLHF.

This chain joins TRBV11-2 and TRBJ1-2; 9 positions match TRBD1. This CDR3 contains 17 residues. Germline-derived CDR1 and CDR2 are SGHAT and FQNNGV. After removal of 4 bases from V and 0 bases from J, the junction contained 9 bases not matched to a gene. CDR3 nucleotide sequence: TGTGCCAGCAGCTCCATCCGGGACAGGGATACTAACTATGGCTACACCTTC. Translation gives CASSSIRDRDTNYGYTF.

The genes are TRBV2 and TRBJ1-5; D possibly corresponds to TRBD1 (5 bases). The V gene lost 8 bases and the J gene lost 0 bases, with 11 bases spanning the gap. Germline CDR1 and CDR2: SNHLY and FYNNEI. The CDR3 length is 14 residues. The DNA for the CDR3 is TGTGCCAGCGGGGGGGAGCTTAGCAATCAGCCCCAGCATTTT. Protein product: CASGGELSNQPQHF.

V gene TRBV5-4 combines with J gene TRBJ2-7, with TRBD1 matching over 7 bases. With V trimmed by 1 base and J by 2 bases, 6 bases remained unmatched. Germline V lookup: CDR1 SGHNT, CDR2 YYREEE (reference sequence). CDR3 size: 15 residues. CDR3 region: CASSLLTGQTYEQYF. In nucleotides, the CDR3 is TGTGCCAGCAGCTTGCTTACGGGACAGACCTACGAGCAGTACTTC.

The rearrangement joins TRBV19 to TRBJ2-1; the match to TRBD2 covers 11 bases. The germline CDR1 and CDR2 sequences are LNHDA and SQIVND (reference sequence). The CDR3 spans 17 residues. Trimming at V came to 5 bases and at J to 7 bases, leaving 13 bases not matched to a gene. The CDR3 protein is CASSPRVIAGGANEQFF. The CDR3 bases are TGTGCCAGTAGTCCCAGGGTCATAGCGGGGGGGGCAAATGAGCAGTTCTTC.

The CDR3 region has the DNA TGTGCCAGCAGCCAAGGGACGGGACCCTACGAGCAGTACTTC. It translates to CASSQGTGPYEQYF. The J gene is TRBJ2-7, the V gene TRBV7-7; D is perhaps TRBD1 or TRBD2 (5 bases each). V lost 5 bases and J 2 bases, leaving 13 bases between the germline ends. Germline assignment: CDR1 SSHAT and CDR2 FNYEAQ (reference sequence). CDR3 size: 14 residues.

This clone was counted a single time. The J gene is TRBJ2-1, the V gene TRBV7-6; TRBD2 aligns across 11 bases. The CDR3 consists of 15 residues. V trimming: 3 bases; J trimming: 7 bases; junction bases outside the gene matches: 5. Germline CDR1 SGHVS, CDR2 FNYEAQ. The CDR3 is CASSFSGGAANEQFF. In DNA, the CDR3 is TGTGCCAGCAGCTTTAGCGGGGGGGCGGCTAATGAGCAGTTCTTC. Combining the CDR3 with reference TRBV7-6 and TRBJ2-1 gives the whole variable domain GAGVSQSPRYKVTKRGQDVALRCDPISGHVSLYWYRQALGQGPEFLTYFNYEAQQDKSGLPNDRFSAERPEGSISTLTIQRTEQRDSAMYRCASSFSGGAANEQFFGPGTRLTVL.

The chain joins TRBV2 to TRBJ2-3; D remains ambiguous. The CDR3 covers 13 residues. Germline V gene data show CDR1 as SNHLY and CDR2 as FYNNEI. The CDR3 here is CASRDRGTDTQYF. In nucleotides, the CDR3 is TGTGCTTCAAGGGATAGGGGCACAGATACGCAGTATTTT.

The chain combines TRBV18 with TRBJ2-2, with TRBD1 identical over 7 bases. There are 13 residues in the CDR3. Germline assignment: CDR1 KGHSH and CDR2 LQKENI. V shed 4 bases and J 10 bases; nucleotides not matched to a gene: 6. DNA of the CDR3: TGTGCCAGCTCACGAGACAGGGTTGAGGAGCTGTTTTTT. Protein sequence: CASSRDRVEELFF. The variable domain in full, completed from reference TRBV18 and TRBJ2-2, reads NAGVMQNPRHLVRRRGQEARLRCSPMKGHSHVYWYRQLPEEGLKFMVYLQKENIIDESGMPKERFSAEFPKEGPSILRIQQVVRGDSAAYFCASSRDRVEELFFGEGSRLTVL.

V and J are TRBV6-5 and TRBJ1-6, with 8 bases lining up with TRBD1. The CDR3 totals 15 residues. Unmatched junction bases numbered 5, after V lost 4 bases and J lost 6 bases. Germline CDR1 is MNHEY and CDR2 is SVGAGI. CDR3 loop: CASSSSTGANSPLHF. CDR3 bases: TGTGCCAGCAGTTCCTCGACAGGGGCTAATTCACCCCTCCACTTT.